This TCR beta chain was captured in a study of shared clonotypes between healthy human individuals. Cells designated naive CD8 were CD45RO-negative and were positively selected for CCR7, with terminally differentiated effector memory CD45RA+ cells excluded. Assay: immunoSEQ multiplex PCR; the TCRdb copy retains only in-frame clones and omits some. The sample shows 660,000 or so clones, approximately 96% of them seen only once. Sequences were obtained from naive CD8+ T cells sorted from blood. The sequence came from a woman aged 25 to 39 in good health.

CDR3 loop: CASSQRTTRAFDEQYF. The CDR3 DNA follows: TGCGCCAGCAGCCAAAGGACTACACGTGCATTTGACGAGCAGTACTTC. The chain is built from TRBV10-1 and TRBJ2-7; a possible D gene is TRBD2 (6 bases). Trimming pared 6 bases from V and 5 bases from J, leaving 23 bases between. Germline lookup yields CDR1 WNHNN and CDR2 SYGVQD (reference sequence). This CDR3 is 16 amino acids long.